The clone carrying this T cell receptor beta chain appeared a single time. Its antigen is undetermined. This record comes from a study of long-term antiretroviral therapy in people with HIV. The study's findings and limits: Subsequent to ART, diversity was augmented yet persisted below that of transplant donor controls. CDR3 lengths in HIV samples spanned a narrower range than controls. No data on ART adherence, viral resistance or therapy changes.

The immunoSEQ assay was v3.0, run at survey level. The assay was immunoSEQ multiplex PCR, and TCRdb's table has in-frame clones only and misses some. This table has 26,000 or so clones, about 82% appearing once. The V gene lost 4 bases and the J gene lost 2 bases, with 6 bases spanning the gap. Germline V gene data show CDR1 as PRHDT and CDR2 as FYEKMQ (reference sequence). The CDR3 extends over 14 amino acids. The sequence derives from a man aged 18 to 30 with HIV. V is TRBV13 and J is TRBJ2-6; no reliable D call. The material sequenced was unsorted PBMCs, taken 0.8 years before starting antiretroviral therapy. In nucleotides, the CDR3 is TGTGCCAGCAGCTCCAACCCTGGGGCCAACGTCCTGACTTTC. It codes for CASSSNPGANVLTF.